The clone carrying this T cell receptor beta chain appeared once. Under the authors' procedure: Amplifying reference gene primers gave estimates of nucleated cell counts. Assay: immunoSEQ multiplex PCR; the TCRdb copy retains only in-frame clones and omits some. V, J and clone size are those of that table, while D and trimming were read from the DNA. The table lists nearly 350,000 clones, about 90% of them singletons, with less than 3.5% in the top ten. Looked up from germline, CDR1 is SGHRS and CDR2 is YFSETQ. With 3 bases clipped from V and 5 bases from J, the junction kept 13 bases outside the gene matches. The CDR3 runs to 19 residues. The data belong to a study of blood T cell repertoires in COVID-19. Looking at the study overall: The United States, Italy and Spain were the sources of the acute and convalescent COVID-19 samples. In each case, the material was cDNA or gDNA derived from T cells, B-cell-depleted T cells, or PBMCs.

V is TRBV5-1 and J is TRBJ2-5; 16 bases align to TRBD2. Source material: peripheral blood. The TCR comes from a woman under 30 who had recovered from COVID-19. In nucleotides, the CDR3 is TGCGCCAGCAGCTCGGGACTAGCGGGAGGGCCAGGGCAAGCGGAGACCCAGTACTTC. Translated: CASSSGLAGGPGQAETQYF.